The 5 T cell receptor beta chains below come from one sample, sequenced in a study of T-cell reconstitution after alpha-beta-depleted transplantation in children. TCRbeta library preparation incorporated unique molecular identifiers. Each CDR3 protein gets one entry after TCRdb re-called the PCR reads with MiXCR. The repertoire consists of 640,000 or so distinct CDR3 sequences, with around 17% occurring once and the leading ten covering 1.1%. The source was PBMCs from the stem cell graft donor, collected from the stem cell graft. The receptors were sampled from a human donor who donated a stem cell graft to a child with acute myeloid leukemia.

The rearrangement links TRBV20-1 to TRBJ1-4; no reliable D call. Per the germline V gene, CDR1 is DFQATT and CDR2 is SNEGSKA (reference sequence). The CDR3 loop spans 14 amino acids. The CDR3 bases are TGCAGCGTCTCCTCGGAGGGAACCGTTGAAAAACTGTTTTTT. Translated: CSVSSEGTVEKLFF.

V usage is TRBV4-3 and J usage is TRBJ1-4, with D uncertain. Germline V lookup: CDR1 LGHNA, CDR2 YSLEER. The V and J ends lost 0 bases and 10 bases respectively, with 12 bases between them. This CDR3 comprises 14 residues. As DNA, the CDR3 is TGCGCCAGCAGCCAAGATATGATGGATGGAAAACTGTTTTTT. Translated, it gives CASSQDMMDGKLFF.

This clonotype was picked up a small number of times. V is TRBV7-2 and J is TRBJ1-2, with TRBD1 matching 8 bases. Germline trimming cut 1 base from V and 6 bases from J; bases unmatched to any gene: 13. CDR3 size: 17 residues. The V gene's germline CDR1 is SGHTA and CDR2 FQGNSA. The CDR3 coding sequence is TGTGCCAGCAGCTTAGTTGCTCTCGGACAGGGATCCAATGGCTACACCTTC. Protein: CASSLVALGQGSNGYTF.

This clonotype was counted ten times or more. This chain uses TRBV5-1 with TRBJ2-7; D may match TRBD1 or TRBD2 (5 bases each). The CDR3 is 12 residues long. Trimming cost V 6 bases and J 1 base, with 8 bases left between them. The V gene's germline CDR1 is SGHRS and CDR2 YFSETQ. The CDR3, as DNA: TGCGCCAGCAAGGGACGATCCTACGAGCAGTACTTC. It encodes CASKGRSYEQYF.

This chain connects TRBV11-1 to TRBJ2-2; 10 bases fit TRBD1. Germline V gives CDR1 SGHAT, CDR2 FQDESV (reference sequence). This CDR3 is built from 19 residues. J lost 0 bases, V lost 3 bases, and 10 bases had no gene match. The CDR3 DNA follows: TGTGCCAGCAGCTTCAATATGGTCGGGACAGGGGCGAACACCGGGGAGCTGTTTTTT. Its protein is CASSFNMVGTGANTGELFF.